This entry lists 20 T cell receptor beta chains sequenced from one sample in a study of tumor-infiltrating lymphocytes in primary liver carcinoma (dated 2017 in TCRdb). Without any cell sorting, total RNA and DNA were extracted together from around 20-30 mg of bulk tissue using the AllPrep DNA/RNA mini kit. The instrument given in TCRdb is Illumina HiSeq 2500. TCRbeta-specific cDNA was reverse-transcribed from 500 ng total RNA using a constant-region primer and ProtoScript II reverse transcriptase. Three nested multiplex PCR rounds, following a slightly modified ARM-PCR procedure, were used to build the TCRbeta libraries. Each of the first two PCR rounds ran for 9 to 10 cycles using multiplex TRBV1-TRBV30 forward primers together with a Cbeta reverse primer. Clones were called with MiXCR by TCRdb after fastp trimmed the public reads at Q25, and only in-frame beta chains were retained. Every entry covers one CDR3 protein and lists the most common genes and DNA from its rows. This sample holds about 130,000 distinct CDR3 sequences; 64% were observed only once. The ten largest clones represent less than 10% of the sample.

Source material: liver tumor tissue from sampling region 3. Taken with the paper, the label for cell subset or site translates to: tumor region T3, left-lateral pole. The receptors come from an older woman with primary liver carcinoma and hepatitis B virus infection.

CDR3 in DNA: TGTGCCAGCTCACCACAGATGGGAACCGGGGAGCTGTTTTTT. Residues: CASSPQMGTGELFF. V usage is TRBV18 and J usage is TRBJ2-2, with D unclear. Trimming shortened V by 1 base and J by 5 bases, and 8 bases separated the two germline ends. CDR1 KGHSH and CDR2 LQKENI come from the germline V gene. This CDR3 is 14 amino acids long.

As concerns this clonotype: This may arise from a read error, as a much more abundant clone is one base away. The chain couples TRBV29-1 to TRBJ1-4; D ambiguous. The CDR3 has 13 amino acids. V lost 4 bases, J lost 8 bases, and 14 bases lay in between. Germline V gene lookup returns CDR1 SQVTM and CDR2 ANQGSEA. CDR3: CSVAPVLGEKLFF. In nucleotides, the CDR3 is TGCAGCGTTGCCCCTGTCCTGGGGGAAAAACTGTTTTTT. Variable domain in full (rest from reference TRBV29-1 and TRBJ1-4): SAVISQKPSRDICQRGTSLTIQCQVDSQVTMMFWYRQQPGQSLTLIATANQGSEATYESGFVIDKFPISRPNLTFSTLTVSNMSPEDSSIYLCSVAPVLGEKLFFGSGTQLSVL.

CDR3 sequence (DNA): TGTGCCAGCAGCTTAGACTCCTGTTACTCACCCCTCCACTTT. Translating gives CASSLDSCYSPLHF. This sequence joins TRBV11-2 and TRBJ1-6; D is ambiguous. V dropped 0 bases and J dropped 10 bases, with 10 bases sitting between them. This CDR3 contains 14 residues. The germline V gene encodes CDR1 SGHAT and CDR2 FQNNGV.

In regard to this clonotype: A read error may explain this, as a much larger clone is one base away. V is TRBV12-3 or TRBV12-4 and J is TRBJ2-7; 8 bases are shared with TRBD1. With 2 bases clipped from V and 5 bases from J, the junction kept 8 bases outside the gene matches. This CDR3 region has 15 residues. The CDR3 loop is CASSLLQGAGDEQYF. CDR3 in DNA: TGTGCCAGCAGTTTACTCCAGGGGGCGGGCGACGAGCAGTACTTC.

Notes on this clonotype: One end of the junction is discordant with germline, which a read error may explain. The chain carries TRBV28 and TRBJ2-1; 9 bases are a match to TRBD2. Germline V gene sequence: CDR1 MDHEN, CDR2 SYDVKM. The CDR3 runs 15 residues. The CDR3 loop is CASSWGGRVDSEQFF. CDR3 DNA: TGTGCTAGCAGCTGGGGCGGGAGGGTAGATAGTGAGCAGTTCTTC. The full variable domain, with the rest looked up from reference TRBV28 and TRBJ2-1, is DVKVTQSSRYLVKRTGEKVFLECVQDMDHENMFWYRQDPGLGLRLIYFSYDVKMKEKGDIPEGYSVSREKKERFSLILESASTNQTSMYLCASSWGGRVDSEQFFGPGTRLTVL.

The table lists this clonotype with a few counts. It may be a read error: a sequence one base away is much more abundant. V gene TRBV29-1 combines with J gene TRBJ2-1, with TRBD2 matching 15 bases. CDR1 is SQVTM, CDR2 ANQGSEA, per germline. The CDR3 has 15 amino acids. The CDR3 DNA follows: TGCAGCGTTGAATGGACTAGCGGGAGGGGGAATGAGCGGTTCTTC. Its protein is CSVEWTSGRGNERFF.

Concerning this clonotype itself: At one end, the junction sequence differs from germline, possibly due to a read error. In DNA, the CDR3 is TGCGCGAGCAGCCAAGATCCCTACAAGGGGCGAACGGATACGCAGTATTTT. It specifies CASSQDPYKGRTDTQYF. The rearrangement links TRBV4-1 to TRBJ2-3; D possibly corresponds to TRBD1 (5 bases). Germline-derived CDR1 and CDR2 are MGHRA and YSYEKL. The CDR3 runs 17 residues.

This clonotype was seen only a few times. The chain combines TRBV7-9 with TRBJ2-7; 13 bases map to TRBD2. The CDR3 has 18 residues. V shed 5 bases and J 6 bases; nucleotides not matched to a gene: 16. Per the germline V gene, CDR1 is SEHNR and CDR2 is FQNEAQ (reference sequence). The CDR3 DNA follows: TGTGCCAGCAGCCCCAACCGAGCACTAGCGGGAGGGTCTAGCGAGCAGTACTTC. Its protein is CASSPNRALAGGSSEQYF.

This clonotype has a handful of counts. The genes are TRBV28 and TRBJ2-5; D unresolved. Per the germline V gene, CDR1 is MDHEN and CDR2 is SYDVKM. This CDR3 has 15 amino acids. Trimming removed 7 bases at V and 4 bases at J, with 19 bases between. The CDR3 coding sequence is TGTGCCAGCAACCCGGTCCACCCCCGAGGAGAGACCCAGTACTTC. Residues: CASNPVHPRGETQYF.

This clonotype was seen only once. The junction departs from germline at one end; a sequencing error may be responsible. In DNA form, the CDR3 reads TGCAGTGTTCTTACCGGGACAGGGAACACTAAAGCTTTCTTT. It codes for CSVLTGTGNTKAFF. This chain uses TRBV29-1 with TRBJ1-1, with 9 bases fitting TRBD1. CDR1 and CDR2 from the germline V gene are SQVTM and ANQGSEA. CDR3 size: 14 residues.

A word on this clonotype: As the CDR3 is not closed by the conserved phenylalanine or tryptophan, this likely results from a read error. It is unclear where the CDR3 begins or ends on the DNA, so no DNA is shown, and the CDR3 is as TCRdb lists it. The chain has TRBV11-2 and TRBJ2-3; the table gives TRBD2 as D, unverified against the DNA. Germline CDR1 and CDR2: SGHAT and FQNNGV. The CDR3 is 13 amino acids long, termini counted. The CDR3 spells CASSLDRGDTQYL.

V and J are TRBV11-2 and TRBJ2-5; 9 nucleotides align to TRBD1. The CDR3 is 15 amino acids. Per the germline V gene, CDR1 is SGHAT and CDR2 is FQNNGV. V lost 2 bases and J lost 5; bases outside the gene matches: 6. CDR3 sequence reads: CASSLWTGDGETQYF. CDR3 DNA: TGTGCCAGCAGCTTATGGACAGGGGATGGGGAGACCCAGTACTTC.

For this clonotype: Its ends do not fully match the called genes, so a read error is possible. The chain joins TRBV28 to TRBJ1-5, with a tentative D call TRBD1 (5 bases). CDR1 is MDHEN and CDR2 is SYDVKM in the germline V gene. The CDR3 length is 14 residues. As DNA, the CDR3 is TGTGCCAGCAGTCCCAGGGAAGTCAATCAGCGCCAGCATTTT. The encoded protein is CASSPREVNQRQHF.

This clonotype was seen at least ten times. V and J are TRBV5-6 and TRBJ2-5, with TRBD2 matching over 11 bases. CDR3 length: 15 amino acids. From germline, CDR1 is SGHDT and CDR2 YYEEEE. Trimming cost V 4 bases and J 5 bases; bases outside gene matches: 7. DNA of the CDR3: TGTGCCAGCAGCGACACTAGCGGGAGCCCCGAGACCCAGTACTTC. Its translation is CASSDTSGSPETQYF.

A word on this clonotype: One end of the junction is discordant with germline, which a read error may explain. For the CDR3, the DNA is TGCGGCGTCGACCACGAGGAAAGACTGTTTTTT. Translated: CGVDHEERLFF. V gene TRBV29-1 combines with J gene TRBJ1-4; D uncertain. CDR1 SQVTM and CDR2 ANQGSEA come from the germline V gene. This CDR3 is built from 11 residues. Based on the CDR3 plus reference TRBV29-1 and TRBJ1-4, the full variable domain is SAVISQKPSRDICQRGTSLTIQCQVDSQVTMMFWYRQQPGQSLTLIATANQGSEATYESGFVIDKFPISRPNLTFSTLTVSNMSPEDSSIYLCGVDHEERLFFGSGTQLSVL.

Notes on this clonotype: A read error is likely, as this CDR3 ends without the conserved phenylalanine or tryptophan. The chain employs TRBV7-9 and TRBJ2-5; D not resolved. With 5 bases removed from V and 3 bases from J, the gap between germline ends came to 13 bases. Germline assignment: CDR1 SEHNR and CDR2 FQNEAQ (reference sequence). This CDR3 is 14 amino acids long. The CDR3 is CASSLDRPEETQYI. The CDR3 bases are TGTGCCAGCAGCCTAGATCGGCCTGAAGAGACCCAGTACATC.

Notes on this clonotype: A junction boundary mismatches the germline segment, possibly from a read error. This chain connects TRBV28 to TRBJ2-3; D is possibly TRBD1 or TRBD2 (6 bases each). This CDR3 comprises 18 residues. Germline lookup yields CDR1 MDHEN and CDR2 SYDVKM. The CDR3 sequence is CASNLLGATRGGRDTQYF. In nucleotides, the CDR3 is TGTGCCAGCAATTTATTGGGTGCGACTAGAGGGGGACGAGATACGCAGTATTTT. The variable domain in full, completed from reference TRBV28 and TRBJ2-3, reads DVKVTQSSRYLVKRTGEKVFLECVQDMDHENMFWYRQDPGLGLRLIYFSYDVKMKEKGDIPEGYSVSREKKERFSLILESASTNQTSMYLCASNLLGATRGGRDTQYFGPGTRLTVL.

V is TRBV11-2 and J is TRBJ2-1, with a tentative D call TRBD2 (5 bases). Per the germline V gene, CDR1 is SGHAT and CDR2 is FQNNGV. The CDR3 has 16 amino acids. Trimming left V 7 bases short and J 6 bases short, with 22 bases between. The CDR3 here is CASNRLNPEVANEQFF. CDR3 DNA: TGTGCCAGCAACAGACTAAACCCCGAAGTTGCCAATGAGCAGTTCTTC.

J is TRBJ1-5 and V is TRBV6-5; D gene unclear. Between the trimmed V and J ends, which lost 6 bases and 0 bases, there was a span of 15 bases. Per the germline V gene, CDR1 is MNHEY and CDR2 is SVGAGI. The CDR3 spans 16 residues. CDR3 coding DNA: TGTGCCAGCAGCCGAGGTCCAGTATATAGCAATCAGCCCCAGCATTTT. Translating gives CASSRGPVYSNQPQHF.

Regarding this clonotype: Its ends do not fully match the called genes, so a read error is possible. This sequence joins TRBV11-2 and TRBJ2-3; D is unclear. This CDR3 region has 13 residues. CDR1 and CDR2 (germline): SGHAT, FQNNGV. CDR3 residues: CAGSTLVADTQYF. In DNA, the CDR3 is TGTGCCGGCAGCACCCTAGTTGCAGATACGCAGTATTTT.